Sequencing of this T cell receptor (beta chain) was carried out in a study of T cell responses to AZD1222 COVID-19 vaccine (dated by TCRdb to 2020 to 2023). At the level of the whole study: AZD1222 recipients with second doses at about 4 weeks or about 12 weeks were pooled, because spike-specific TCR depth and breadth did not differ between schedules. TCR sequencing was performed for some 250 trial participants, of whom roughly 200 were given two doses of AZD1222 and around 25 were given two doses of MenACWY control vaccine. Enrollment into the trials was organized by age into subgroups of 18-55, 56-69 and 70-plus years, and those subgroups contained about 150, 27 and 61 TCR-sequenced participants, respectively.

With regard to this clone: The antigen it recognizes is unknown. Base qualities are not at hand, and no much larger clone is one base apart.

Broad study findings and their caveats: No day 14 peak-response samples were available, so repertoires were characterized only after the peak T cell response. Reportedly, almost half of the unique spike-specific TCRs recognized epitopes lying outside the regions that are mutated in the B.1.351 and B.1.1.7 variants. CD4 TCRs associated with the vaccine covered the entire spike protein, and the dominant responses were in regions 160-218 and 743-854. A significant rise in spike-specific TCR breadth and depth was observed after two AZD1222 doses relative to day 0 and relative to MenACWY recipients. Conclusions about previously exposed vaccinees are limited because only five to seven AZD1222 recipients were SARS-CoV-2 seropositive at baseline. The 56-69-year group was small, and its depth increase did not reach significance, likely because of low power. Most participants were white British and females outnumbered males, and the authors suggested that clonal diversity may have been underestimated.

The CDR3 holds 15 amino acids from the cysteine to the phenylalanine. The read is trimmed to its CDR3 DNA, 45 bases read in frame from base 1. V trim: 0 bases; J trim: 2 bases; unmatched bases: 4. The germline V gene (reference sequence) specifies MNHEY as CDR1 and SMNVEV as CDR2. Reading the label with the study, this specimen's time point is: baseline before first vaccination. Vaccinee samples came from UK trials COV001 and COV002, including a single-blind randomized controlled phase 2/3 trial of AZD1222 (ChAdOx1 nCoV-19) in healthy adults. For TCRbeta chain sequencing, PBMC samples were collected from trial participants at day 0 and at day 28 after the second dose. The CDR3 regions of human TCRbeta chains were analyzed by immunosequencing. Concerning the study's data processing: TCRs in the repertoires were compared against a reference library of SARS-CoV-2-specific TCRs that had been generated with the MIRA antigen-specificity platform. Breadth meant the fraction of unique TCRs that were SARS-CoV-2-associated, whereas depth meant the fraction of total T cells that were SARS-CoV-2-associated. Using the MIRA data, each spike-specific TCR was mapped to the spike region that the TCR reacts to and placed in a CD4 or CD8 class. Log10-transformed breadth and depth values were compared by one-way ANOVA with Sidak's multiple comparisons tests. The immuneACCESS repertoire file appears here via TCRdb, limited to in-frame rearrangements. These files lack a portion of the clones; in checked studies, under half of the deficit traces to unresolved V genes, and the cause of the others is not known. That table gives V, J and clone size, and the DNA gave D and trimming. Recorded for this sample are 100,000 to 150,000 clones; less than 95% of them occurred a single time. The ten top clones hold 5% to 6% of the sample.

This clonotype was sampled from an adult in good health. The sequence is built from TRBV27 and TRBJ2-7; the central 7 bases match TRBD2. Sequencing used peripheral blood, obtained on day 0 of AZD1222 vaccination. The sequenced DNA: TGTGCCAGCAGTTTATCGCGGGCGGGAGCCTACGAGCAGTACTTC. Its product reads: CASSLSRAGAYEQYF.